This T cell receptor beta chain was recovered during a study of T cell responses to AZD1222 COVID-19 vaccine. About the study: Some second doses came at about 4 weeks and others at about 12 weeks; these were pooled.

Profiling relied on immunoSEQ multiplex PCR, and the TCRdb table lists in-frame clones only, not all of them. This table has about 140,000 clones, about 93% appearing once. The CDR3 is made up of 14 amino acids. Trimming removed 4 bases from V and 4 bases from J, with 11 bases in between. CDR1 is MRHNA and CDR2 is SNTAGT in the germline V gene. Study observations and caveats: The sample set comprised mostly white British donors with more females, and clonal diversity was possibly underestimated. A rise in Spike-specific TCR breadth and depth followed two AZD1222 doses. Of spike-specific TCRs, nearly half reportedly target regions left unmutated in variants.

Remarks on this clone: Its antigen remains unidentified.

The receptor comes from an adult in good health. The V call is TRBV6-4, the J call TRBJ1-5, with D perhaps TRBD1 (6 bases). Source: peripheral blood, taken on day 0 of AZD1222 vaccination. The chain's CDR3 is CASSGLRGNQPQHF. DNA for the CDR3: TGTGCCAGCAGTGGCCTCAGGGGTAATCAGCCCCAGCATTTT.